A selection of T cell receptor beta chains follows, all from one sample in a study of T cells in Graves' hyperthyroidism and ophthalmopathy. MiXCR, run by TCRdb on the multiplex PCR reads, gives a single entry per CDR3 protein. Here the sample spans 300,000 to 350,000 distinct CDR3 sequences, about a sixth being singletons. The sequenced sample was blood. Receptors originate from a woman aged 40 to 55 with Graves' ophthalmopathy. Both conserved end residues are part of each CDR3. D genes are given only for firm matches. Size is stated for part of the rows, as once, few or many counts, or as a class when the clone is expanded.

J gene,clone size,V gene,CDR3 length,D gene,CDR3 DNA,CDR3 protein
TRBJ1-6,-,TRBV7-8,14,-,TGTGCCAGAAGCTTACAGGGTGTGAAATCTCCCCTCCACTTT,CARSLQGVKSPLHF
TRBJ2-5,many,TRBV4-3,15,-,TGCGCCAGCAGCCAAGGTTTCAGGGTTGGAGAGACCCAGTACTTC,CASSQGFRVGETQYF
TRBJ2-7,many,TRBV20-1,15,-,TGCAGTGCGACAGCATCTGTCGGGGTCGCCTACGAGCAGTACTTC,CSATASVGVAYEQYF
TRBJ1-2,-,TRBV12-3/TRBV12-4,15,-,TGTGCCAGCAGTTCACGCCTCGGTCGAACGGCTGACTACATCTTC,CASSSRLGRTADYIF
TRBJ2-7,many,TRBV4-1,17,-,TGCGCCAGCAGCCCCCCCGGCGGGCAGGGATCCTCCTACGAGCAGTACTTC,CASSPPGGQGSSYEQYF
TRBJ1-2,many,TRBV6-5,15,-,TGTGCCAGCAGTTACTCGAAGGGACGCTCCTATGGCTACACCTTC,CASSYSKGRSYGYTF
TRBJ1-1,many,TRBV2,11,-,TGTGCCAGCCTTCGACAGACTGAAGCTTTCTTT,CASLRQTEAFF
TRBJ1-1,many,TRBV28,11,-,TGTGCCAGCAAGGAGGGCACTGAAGCTTTCTTT,CASKEGTEAFF
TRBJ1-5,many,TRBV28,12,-,TGTGCCAGCAGTTTAAAGGGACAGCCCCAGCATTTT,CASSLKGQPQHF
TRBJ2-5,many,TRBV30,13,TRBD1,TGTGCCTGGAGTGGGACAGGCCAAGAGACCCAGTACTTC,CAWSGTGQETQYF
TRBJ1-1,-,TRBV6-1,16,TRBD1,TGTGCCAGCACTCTAACGGGGGGACAGGGGGCGTTTGAAGCTTTCTTT,CASTLTGGQGAFEAFF
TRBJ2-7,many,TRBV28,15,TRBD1,TGTGCCAGCAGTTTAAGGGGACAGGGGGCGGGTGAGCAGTACTTC,CASSLRGQGAGEQYF
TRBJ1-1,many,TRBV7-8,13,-,TGTGCCAGCAGCTCCTACAGGGACACTGAAGCTTTCTTT,CASSSYRDTEAFF